These 12 T cell receptor beta chains share one sample of origin, sequenced in a study of prognosis after radiotherapy for stage I lung cancer. Template was genomic DNA; TCR beta CDR3 amplified in two multiplex PCR rounds. The first round of PCR was done with primers that matched each TRBV and TRBJ gene. From the multiplex PCR reads, TCRdb called clonotypes with MiXCR, one entry per CDR3 protein. The data hold nearly 25,000 distinct CDR3 sequences, with under 40% observed a single time. This material consisted of PBMCs, taken before or after stereotactic body radiation therapy (not recorded which). The receptors stem from a donor of 50 years or more with non-small cell lung cancer.

About this clonotype: This CDR3 is missing its conserved last phenylalanine or tryptophan, likely due to a read error. The genes are TRBV12-3 or TRBV12-4 and TRBJ1-2; D remains ambiguous. The CDR3 has 14 residues. V lost 3 bases and J lost 8, with 16 bases in between. The CDR3 nucleotides are TGTGCCAGCAGTTTCTCCGGTACCCAAGGAGGCTACACCTCC. This codes for CASSFSGTQGGYTS.

Ten or more counts support this clonotype. The genes are TRBV20-1 and TRBJ2-2, with D perhaps TRBD2 (5 bases). The germline V gene has CDR1 DFQATT and CDR2 SNEGSKA (reference sequence). Deletions cut 6 bases from V and 1 base from J, with 12 bases between. CDR3 length: 14 amino acids. The CDR3 nucleotides are TGCAGTGCGAGGAGCGGAGGGAACACCGGGGAGCTGTTTTTT. It specifies CSARSGGNTGELFF.

In its sample, this clonotype was seen once. The J gene is TRBJ1-1, the V gene TRBV7-6; 7 nucleotides agree with TRBD1. Losses at the gene ends were 4 bases for V and 4 bases for J; bases not matched to a gene: 3. Germline CDR1 is SGHVS and CDR2 is FNYEAQ. The CDR3 extends over 13 amino acids. The CDR3 coding sequence is TGTGCCAGCAGCTGGGGGACAGTCACTGAAGCTTTCTTT. Translation: CASSWGTVTEAFF.

This clonotype was detected ten times or more. V gene TRBV7-3 combines with J gene TRBJ2-1; D gene unclear. V was shortened by 0 bases and J by 4 bases, with 7 bases between the two germline ends. Germline-derived CDR1 and CDR2 are SGHTA and FQGTGA. The length of the CDR3 is 14 residues. CDR3 amino acids: CASSLTPSYNEQFF. The CDR3 coding sequence is TGTGCCAGCAGCTTAACCCCATCTTACAATGAGCAGTTCTTC.

There are many counts of this clonotype. The CDR3 region is CASRSREARHGYTF. The CDR3 nucleotides are TGTGCCAGCAGATCGAGGGAAGCCCGCCATGGCTACACCTTC. The rearrangement uses TRBV28 and TRBJ1-2, with D unresolved. V lost 6 bases to trimming and J lost 6 bases, with 17 bases between them. The CDR3 covers 14 residues. From germline, CDR1 is MDHEN and CDR2 SYDVKM.

This clonotype ranks as medium-sized. The chain links TRBV2 to TRBJ1-1; perhaps TRBD1 as D (5 bases). The ends were cut back, 6 bases at V and 11 bases at J, with 16 bases in the middle. Germline V gives CDR1 SNHLY, CDR2 FYNNEI. The CDR3 length is 12 residues. The CDR3 loop is CASRRDERKAFF. The CDR3 coding sequence is TGTGCCAGCAGGAGGGACGAAAGAAAGGCTTTCTTT.

The genes are TRBV6-2 or TRBV6-3 and TRBJ2-1; D is possibly TRBD2 (6 bases). Germline lookup yields CDR1 MNHEY and CDR2 SVGEGT. Trimming removed 6 bases from V and 3 bases from J, with 9 bases in between. This CDR3 spans 13 amino acids. The CDR3 spells CASSRDFYNEQFF. The CDR3 region has the DNA TGTGCCAGCAGCCGGGACTTCTACAATGAGCAGTTCTTC.

This clonotype has at least ten counts. The CDR3 nucleotides are TGTGCCAGCAGCCCAGACTTAGAAAGCTCCTACAATGAGCAGTTCTTC. The encoded protein is CASSPDLESSYNEQFF. V usage is TRBV7-3 and J usage is TRBJ2-1, with D hard to call. Germline lookup yields CDR1 SGHTA and CDR2 FQGTGA. The CDR3 covers 16 residues. The germline V and J ends were trimmed by 5 bases and 0 bases, with 14 bases remaining between them.

Worth noting for this clonotype: A much larger clone differs from this one at a single base, so this may be a read error. V gene TRBV18 combines with J gene TRBJ1-5; 7 nucleotides match TRBD1. The germline V gene encodes CDR1 KGHSH and CDR2 LQKENI. There are 16 residues in the CDR3. CDR3 nucleotides: TGTGGCAGCTCACCCTGGGAGGGGGCCAGCAATCAGGCCCAGCATTTT. This translates into CGSSPWEGASNQAQHF.

The rearrangement uses TRBV5-1 and TRBJ2-7; D may be TRBD2 (6 bases). The germline V gene has CDR1 SGHRS and CDR2 YFSETQ. This CDR3 contains 14 residues. V dropped 4 bases and J dropped 5 bases, with 16 bases sitting between them. CDR3 in amino acids: CASSRDFPEDEQYF. CDR3 DNA: TGCGCCAGCAGCAGGGACTTCCCCGAAGACGAGCAGTACTTC.

A remark on this clonotype: One end of the junction fails to match germline, which may point to a read error. CDR3 nucleotide sequence: TGTGCCAGCAGTCGGACTAGCGGGAGATCCCGCACCGGTGAGCTGTTTTTT. Translation gives CASSRTSGRSRTGELFF. V is TRBV27 and J is TRBJ2-2; the match to TRBD2 covers 13 bases. The germline gives CDR1 MNHEY, CDR2 SMNVEV (reference sequence). The CDR3 runs 17 residues.

This clonotype was picked up many times. The J gene is TRBJ2-2, the V gene TRBV5-1; 7 bases line up with TRBD1. The CDR3 is 15 amino acids. V dropped 3 bases and J dropped 0; count of bases not matched to a gene: 2. CDR1 and CDR2 from the germline V gene are SGHRS and YFSETQ. The CDR3 DNA reads as TGCGCCAGCAGCTGGACAGGCCCGAACACCGGGGAGCTGTTTTTT. Amino acid sequence: CASSWTGPNTGELFF.